This T cell receptor (beta chain) was captured by sequencing in a study of human T cells and chemical hapten exposure. This CDR3 region has 17 residues. The germline CDR1 and CDR2 sequences are SGHVS and FQNEAQ. Trimming cost V 5 bases and J 2 bases; bases outside gene matches: 11. This clonotype was seen only a few times. Each CDR3 protein gets one entry after TCRdb re-called the RACE reads with MiXCR. The table has tens of thousands of distinct CDR3 sequences, under 12% seen once. Time point specified: patch test 1, 2 weeks after DPC sensitization. Treatment described: therapeutic diphenylcyclopropenone sensitization with weekly scalp DPC.

The chain combines TRBV7-8 with TRBJ2-1; 8 bases are shared with TRBD1. The sequence was collected from a man aged 35 to 55 with alopecia areata. Some clones in this sample may be carry-over from other donors' samples. The specimen was whole blood, collected in connection with sensitization to the hapten diphenylcyclopropenone (DPC). The CDR3 bases are TGTGCCAGCAGCCAGCGGACAGGGAAAGAGACCTACAATGAGCAGTTCTTC. Its protein is CASSQRTGKETYNEQFF.